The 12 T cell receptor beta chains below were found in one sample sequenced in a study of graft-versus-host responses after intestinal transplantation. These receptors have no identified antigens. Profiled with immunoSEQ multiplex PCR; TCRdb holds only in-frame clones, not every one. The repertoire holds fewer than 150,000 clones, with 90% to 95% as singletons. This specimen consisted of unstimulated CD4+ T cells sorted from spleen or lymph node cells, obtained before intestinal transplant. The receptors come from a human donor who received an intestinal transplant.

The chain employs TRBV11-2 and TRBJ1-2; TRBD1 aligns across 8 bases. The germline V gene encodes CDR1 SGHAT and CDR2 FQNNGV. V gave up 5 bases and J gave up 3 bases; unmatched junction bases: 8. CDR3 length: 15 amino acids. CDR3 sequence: CASSRRVTGDYGYTF. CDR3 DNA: TGTGCCAGCAGCCGCAGGGTGACAGGGGACTATGGCTACACCTTC.

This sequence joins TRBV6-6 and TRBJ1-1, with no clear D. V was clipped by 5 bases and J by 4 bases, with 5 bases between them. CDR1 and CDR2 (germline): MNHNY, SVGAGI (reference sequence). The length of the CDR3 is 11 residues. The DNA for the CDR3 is TGTGCCAGCAGTGAGAGCACTGAAGCTTTCTTT. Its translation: CASSESTEAFF.

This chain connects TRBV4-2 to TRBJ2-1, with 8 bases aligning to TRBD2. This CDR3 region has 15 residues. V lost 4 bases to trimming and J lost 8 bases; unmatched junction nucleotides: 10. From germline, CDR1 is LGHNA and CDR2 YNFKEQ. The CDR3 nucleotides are TGTGCCAGCAGCCGGGGGCGGGGGGATGGCTATGAGCAGTTCTTC. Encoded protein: CASSRGRGDGYEQFF.

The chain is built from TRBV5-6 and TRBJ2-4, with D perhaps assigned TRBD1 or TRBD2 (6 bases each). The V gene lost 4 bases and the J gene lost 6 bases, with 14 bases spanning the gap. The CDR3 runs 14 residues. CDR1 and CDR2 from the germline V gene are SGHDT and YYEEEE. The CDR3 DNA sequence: TGTGCCAGCAGCCGTAGCGGAGGGGGAAACATTCAGTACTTC. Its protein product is CASSRSGGGNIQYF.

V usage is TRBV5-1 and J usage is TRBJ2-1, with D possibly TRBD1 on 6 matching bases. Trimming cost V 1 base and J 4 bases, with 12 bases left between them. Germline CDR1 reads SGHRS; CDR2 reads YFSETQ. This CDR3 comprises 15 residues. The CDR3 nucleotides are TGCGCCAGCAGCTTGACAGGGTCCGAATACAATGAGCAGTTCTTC. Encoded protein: CASSLTGSEYNEQFF.

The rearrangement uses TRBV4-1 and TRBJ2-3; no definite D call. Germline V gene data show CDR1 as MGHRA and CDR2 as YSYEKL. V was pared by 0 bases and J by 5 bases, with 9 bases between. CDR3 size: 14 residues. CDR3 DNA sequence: TGCGCCAGCAGCCAAGATTTGTTGGTAGATACGCAGTATTTT. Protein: CASSQDLLVDTQYF.

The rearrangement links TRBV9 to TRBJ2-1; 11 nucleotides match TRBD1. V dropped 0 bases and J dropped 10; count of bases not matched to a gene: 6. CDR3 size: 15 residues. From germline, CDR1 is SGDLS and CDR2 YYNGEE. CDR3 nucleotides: TGTGCCAGCAGCGTAGCCGGGACAGGGGGAATGGAGCAGTTCTTC. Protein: CASSVAGTGGMEQFF.

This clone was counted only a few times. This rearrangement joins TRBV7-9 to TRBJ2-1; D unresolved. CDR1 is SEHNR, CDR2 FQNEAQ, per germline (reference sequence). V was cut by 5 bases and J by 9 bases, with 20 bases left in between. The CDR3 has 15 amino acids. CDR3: CASSNRGSRLSEQFF. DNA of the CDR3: TGTGCCAGCAGCAACAGAGGTTCCCGCCTGAGTGAGCAGTTCTTC. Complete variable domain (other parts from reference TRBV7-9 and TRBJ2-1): DTGVSQNPRHKITKRGQNVTFRCDPISEHNRLYWYRQTLGQGPEFLTYFQNEAQLEKSRLLSDRFSAERPKGSFSTLEIQRTEQGDSAMYLCASSNRGSRLSEQFFGPGTRLTVL.

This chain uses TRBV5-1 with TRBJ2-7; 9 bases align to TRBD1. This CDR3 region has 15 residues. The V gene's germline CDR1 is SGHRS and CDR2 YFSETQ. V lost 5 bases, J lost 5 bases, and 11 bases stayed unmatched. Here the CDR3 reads CASSPGSTGGNEQYF. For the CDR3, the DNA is TGCGCCAGCAGTCCAGGCTCGACAGGGGGAAACGAGCAGTACTTC.

The CDR3 region is CASSYEWGLGNNEQYF. DNA of the CDR3: TGTGCCAGCAGTTACGAGTGGGGGTTAGGAAACAACGAGCAGTACTTC. This chain joins TRBV6-5 and TRBJ2-7; D possibly matches TRBD1 or TRBD2 (5 bases each). Germline V gene sequence: CDR1 MNHEY, CDR2 SVGAGI. The CDR3 has 16 amino acids. Trimming removed 2 bases from V and 5 bases from J, with 19 bases in between.

The CDR3 nucleotides are TGTGCCAGTAGAACGACAGGGAGGGAGGTCCAGCCCCAGCATTTT. This translates into CASRTTGREVQPQHF. V usage is TRBV19 and J usage is TRBJ1-5, with 7 positions matching TRBD1. Germline V gene sequence: CDR1 LNHDA, CDR2 SQIVND (reference sequence). The CDR3 loop spans 15 amino acids. With V trimmed by 6 bases and J by 7 bases, 12 bases remained unmatched.

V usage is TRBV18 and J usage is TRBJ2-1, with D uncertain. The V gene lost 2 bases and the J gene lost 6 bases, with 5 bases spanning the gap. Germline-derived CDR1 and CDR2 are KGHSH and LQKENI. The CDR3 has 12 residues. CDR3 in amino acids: CASSPSGNEQFF. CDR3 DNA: TGTGCCAGCTCACCATCGGGCAATGAGCAGTTCTTC.